The clone carrying this T cell receptor (beta chain) was detected once. The target antigen is unknown. Germline V gene sequence: CDR1 GTSNPN, CDR2 SVGIG (reference sequence). This CDR3 is 14 amino acids long. The V and J ends lost 5 bases and 4 bases, in that order; junction bases with no gene match: 8. The table came from immunoSEQ multiplex PCR; TCRdb's copy has only in-frame clones and leaves some out. The data show over 800,000 clones, about 91% seen once. The sample is drawn from a study of shared clonotypes between healthy human individuals. The naive CD8 subset, CD45RO-negative cells positively selected for CCR7, excluded terminally differentiated effector memory CD45RA+ cells. Those who donated, Caucasian adults without exception, all lived in Nashville, Tennessee. Study-wide points: With four donors compared, about 5% of naive CD4 clonotypes were shared.

The clonotype was recovered from a young man in good health. Material: naive CD8+ T cells sorted from blood. The chain combines TRBV30 with TRBJ1-3, with 7 bases lining up with TRBD1. In DNA form, the CDR3 reads TGTGCCTGGGACCCGACAGGGTCGGGAAACACCATATATTTT. It translates to CAWDPTGSGNTIYF.